One and the same sample provided the 9 T cell receptor beta chains below, sequenced in a study of molecular identifiers for immune sequencing clone quantification. One entry per CDR3 protein, called by TCRdb with MiXCR from the PCR reads. The repertoire includes some 96,000 distinct CDR3 sequences, approximately 25% of them detected once, and roughly 1% sits in the top ten. The sequencing input was naive CD8+ T cells from blood, with Jurkat cell RNA spiked in. Described subset: FACS-sorted CD8+CD4-CCR7+CD45RA+ naive T cells. The receptors stem from a human donor in good health. Some libraries in this study had Jurkat cell RNA spiked in.

This clonotype has a count of ten or more. The chain joins TRBV5-6 to TRBJ2-4; TRBD1 might be the D (5 bases). Germline CDR1 is SGHDT and CDR2 is YYEEEE. The CDR3 is made up of 19 amino acids. The ends were cut back, 2 bases at V and 0 bases at J, with 21 bases in the middle. CDR3 residues: CASSFSRSPGYLAKNIQYF. In DNA form, the CDR3 reads TGTGCCAGCAGCTTTTCAAGGTCCCCAGGGTACCTAGCCAAAAACATTCAGTACTTC.

This clonotype was observed many times. The chain employs TRBV7-9 and TRBJ2-7; no firm D call. With 3 bases removed from V and 3 bases from J, the gap between germline ends came to 15 bases. Germline values: CDR1 SEHNR, CDR2 FQNEAQ (reference sequence). The CDR3 sequence is 15 residues long. The CDR3 DNA reads as TGTGCCAGCAGCTTCCAGGCCCGTCCAGACTACGAGCAGTACTTC. Translated: CASSFQARPDYEQYF.

On this clonotype: One junction end disagrees with the germline gene, perhaps due to a read error. J is TRBJ2-7 and V is TRBV7-9, with 9 nucleotides matching TRBD2. Germline CDR1 is SEHNR and CDR2 is FQNEAQ (reference sequence). This CDR3 is built from 14 residues. CDR3 coding DNA: TGTGCCTGCAGCTTGATGACTAGCGGTGACGAGCAGTACTTC. Amino acids: CACSLMTSGDEQYF.

V is TRBV4-1 and J is TRBJ2-7; 9 bases match TRBD1. Germline V lookup: CDR1 MGHRA, CDR2 YSYEKL. V lost 3 bases and J lost 3; bases outside the gene matches: 3. This CDR3 comprises 14 residues. The CDR3 nucleotides read TGCGCCAGCAGCCATCTGGGACAGGGCTACGAGCAGTACTTC. Encoded protein: CASSHLGQGYEQYF.

The count of this clonotype is one. A much larger clonotype is one base distant, so this may be a read error. This CDR3 fails to terminate in the conserved phenylalanine or tryptophan, so it likely reflects a read error. The chain uses TRBV7-6 and TRBJ2-1, with 9 bases lining up with TRBD2. This CDR3 spans 16 amino acids. Germline CDR1 is SGHVS and CDR2 is FNYEAQ. J was trimmed by 7 bases and V by 4 bases; bases with no gene match: 11. The CDR3, as DNA: TGTGCCAGCAGCTCCTCCTGGGCGGGGGGGCCGAATGAGCAGTTCCTC. This codes for CASSSSWAGGPNEQFL.

This clonotype came up many times. The chain is built from TRBV20-1 and TRBJ2-3; D is tentatively TRBD1 or TRBD2 (6 bases each). CDR1 is DFQATT, CDR2 SNEGSKA, per germline (reference sequence). V was cut by 3 bases and J by 2 bases, with 15 bases left in between. This CDR3 spans 15 amino acids. The CDR3: CSARGRTEFTDTQYF. In DNA form, the CDR3 reads TGCAGTGCTAGGGGGAGGACAGAGTTCACAGATACGCAGTATTTT.

Points on this clonotype: A single base separates this from a much larger clone, so it may be a read error. This rearrangement joins TRBV4-2 to TRBJ2-5; TRBD2 matches at 12 bases. J lost 4 bases, V lost 4 bases, and 1 base had no gene match. CDR1 and CDR2 from the germline V gene are LGHNA and YNFKEQ. The CDR3 has 14 amino acids. This chain's CDR3 is CASSLGLAGETQYF. In nucleotides, the CDR3 is TGTGCCAGCAGCCTGGGACTAGCGGGAGAGACCCAGTACTTC.

This clonotype appeared many times. The V call is TRBV28, the J call TRBJ2-1; TRBD2 matches at 10 bases. The CDR3 is made up of 15 amino acids. Germline CDR1 and CDR2: MDHEN and SYDVKM. The V gene end was trimmed by 6 bases and the J gene end by 5 bases; junction bases not matched to a gene: 7. CDR3 in DNA: TGTGCCAGCAGCGTCCGTGGACTAGCGGACAATGAGCAGTTCTTC. This sequence encodes CASSVRGLADNEQFF.

The sample holds many counts of this clonotype. The CDR3 sequence is CASSFSPGQTNTGELFF. The CDR3 DNA sequence: TGTGCCAGCAGCTTTAGTCCGGGACAAACGAACACCGGGGAGCTGTTTTTT. The V call is TRBV7-9, the J call TRBJ2-2; maybe TRBD1 (6 bases). V shed 3 bases and J shed 0 bases, with 14 bases lying between them. Germline values: CDR1 SEHNR, CDR2 FQNEAQ (reference sequence). The CDR3 is made up of 17 amino acids.